The clone carrying this T cell receptor (beta chain) appeared many times. Its antigen is unidentified. The authors amplified TCR beta CDR3 regions, and they did so from RNA transcripts for repertoire sequencing. First-round RT-PCR with HTBI primers preceded a second-round multiplex PCR. Via MiXCR, TCRdb re-called the multiplex PCR reads, giving one row per CDR3 protein. The sample lists hundreds of thousands of distinct CDR3 sequences; about 21% were seen once. If no ophthalmopathy appeared within 18 months of follow-up, hyperthyroidism was termed stable. The PBMCs had their origin in around 10 ml of fresh peripheral blood. The sample comes from a study of Graves' ophthalmopathy and Graves' hyperthyroidism. General study points: The study's model predicted ophthalmopathy progression at 70.59% sensitivity and about 72% specificity.

This TCR came from a woman under 30 with stable Graves' hyperthyroidism. Input material: peripheral blood.

In DNA form, the CDR3 reads TGCAGTGCTAGAGATTCCCTAAGACAGGCGCTGAACACTGAAGCTTTCTTT. This sequence encodes CSARDSLRQALNTEAFF. The chain recombines TRBV20-1 with TRBJ1-1, with D maybe TRBD1 (6 bases). Germline V gene sequence: CDR1 DFQATT, CDR2 SNEGSKA (reference sequence). The CDR3 extends over 17 amino acids. V gave up 0 bases and J gave up 0 bases, with 17 bases separating them.